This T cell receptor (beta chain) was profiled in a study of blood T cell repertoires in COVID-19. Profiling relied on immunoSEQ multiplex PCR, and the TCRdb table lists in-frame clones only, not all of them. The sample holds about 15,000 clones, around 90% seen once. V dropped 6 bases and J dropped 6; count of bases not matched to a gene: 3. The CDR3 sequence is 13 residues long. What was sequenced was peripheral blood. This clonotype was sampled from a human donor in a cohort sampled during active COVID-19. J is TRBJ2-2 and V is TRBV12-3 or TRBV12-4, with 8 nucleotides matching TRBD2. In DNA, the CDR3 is TGTGCCAGCAGCCCCGGGGGGGCCGGGGAGCTGTTTTTT. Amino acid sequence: CASSPGGAGELFF.